The present entry profiles one TCR beta chain with its context. The antigen it recognizes is unknown. No quality values exist for individual bases; no much larger clone is one base distant. Sequencing of TCRB CDR3 was done on genomic DNA with the immunoSEQ assay. On the authors' methods: When patient CD8+ clones exceeding 1% were checked against published virus-specific TCRB sequences, only a few matched. Only productive TCRB rearrangements were included in the analyses. Clonality was expressed as a Shannon entropy-based productive clonality index, with each clone defined by a unique TCRB CDR3 sequence. Repertoire overlap for a pair of samples was computed from each clone's template counts relative to total templates per sample. A correlation with a Spearman r of more than 0.6 was found between V-gene usage by flow cytometry and V-gene usage by TCRB sequencing. In its TCRdb copy, this immuneACCESS table keeps in-frame sequences only and misses some clones. Where compared with another copy, unresolved V genes explain less than half of these, and the others have no known cause. That table furnishes V, J and clone size, whereas the DNA furnished D and trimming. This sample gives about 10,000 clones in total; approximately 80% of them show up just once. The top ten hold roughly 7.1% of the sample.

This specimen comes from a study of somatic mutations in cytotoxic T cells in rheumatoid arthritis (dated by TCRdb to 2016 to 2017). For the wider study: Patient peripheral blood (approximately 27 ml EDTA) was drawn right after diagnosis and before any treatment started. Some V beta antibody-stained T-cell populations were flow-sorted on a FACSAria II or Sony SH800 at nearly 100% purity, and sorted V beta1+ cells also underwent TCRB sequencing. TCRB deep sequencing covered over 55 patients with rheumatoid arthritis along with approximately 20 healthy controls. Median age was essentially the same in the patient group and the control group. In newly diagnosed rheumatoid arthritis without treatment, the study examined if expanded CD8+ T-cell clones harbor somatic mutations, relying on TCRB deep sequencing to characterize clonality.

Flow cytometry confirmed the purity of CD4+ and CD8+ cells that had been isolated by positive magnetic bead selection on an AutoMACS. Initial screening for clonal expansions relied on flow cytometry with a TCR V beta antibody panel, after which sorted CD8+ fractions underwent TCRB deep sequencing for characterization. Peripheral blood mononuclear cells were obtained using density gradient separation with Ficoll-Paque PLUS. Nucleospin Tissue or Tissue XS kits were used to extract DNA from CD4-enriched, CD8-enriched or PBMC samples, and a Qubit 2.0 fluorometer was used for quantification. Study-wide conclusions, independent of this receptor: In patients, CD8+ clonality rose with age (Spearman r ~ 0.52), which was not the case in healthy controls. Viral specificity could not be ruled out by absence from virus-specific databases, and the antigen targets of the expanded CD8+ clones remained unknown. Several identical CD8+ TCRB sequences were found in both blood and synovial fluid, and in about an eighth of the roughly 60 patients the largest CD8+ clone exceeded 20% of CD8+ cells. Rheumatoid arthritis patients and age-matched healthy controls did not significantly differ in CD8+ T-cell clonality.

Sequenced: CD8+ T cells sorted from blood. This clonotype was sampled from an adult with rheumatoid arthritis.

The base sequence is TGTGCCAGCAGAGACAGGGAGGAGGCTGGCACTGAAGCTTTCTTT. Its protein reads: CASRDREEAGTEAFF. The chain joins TRBV5-4 to TRBJ1-1; the central 7 bases match TRBD1. At the junction V is shortened by 5 bases and J by 4 bases; bases outside the gene matches: 11. The CDR1 and CDR2 encoded by the germline V gene (reference sequence) are SGHNT and YYREEE. The cysteine opens and the phenylalanine closes a CDR3 of 15 amino acids. The retained sequence is limited to the CDR3, 45 bases, with the frame set at the first base.